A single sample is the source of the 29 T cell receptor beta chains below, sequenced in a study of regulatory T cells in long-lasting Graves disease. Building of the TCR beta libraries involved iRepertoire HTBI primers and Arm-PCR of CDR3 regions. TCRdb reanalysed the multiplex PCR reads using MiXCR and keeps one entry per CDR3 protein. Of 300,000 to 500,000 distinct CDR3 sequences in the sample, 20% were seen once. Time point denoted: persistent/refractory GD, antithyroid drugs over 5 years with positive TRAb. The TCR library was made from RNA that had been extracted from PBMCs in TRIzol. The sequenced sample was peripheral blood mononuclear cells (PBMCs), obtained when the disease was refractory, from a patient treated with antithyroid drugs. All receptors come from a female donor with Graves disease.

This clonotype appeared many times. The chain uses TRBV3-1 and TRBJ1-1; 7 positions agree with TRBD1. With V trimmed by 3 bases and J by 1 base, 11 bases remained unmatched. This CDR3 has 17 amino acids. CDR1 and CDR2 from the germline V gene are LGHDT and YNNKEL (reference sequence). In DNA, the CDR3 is TGTGCCAGCAGCCATGATCTCGGACAGGCTACGAACACTGAAGCTTTCTTT. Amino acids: CASSHDLGQATNTEAFF.

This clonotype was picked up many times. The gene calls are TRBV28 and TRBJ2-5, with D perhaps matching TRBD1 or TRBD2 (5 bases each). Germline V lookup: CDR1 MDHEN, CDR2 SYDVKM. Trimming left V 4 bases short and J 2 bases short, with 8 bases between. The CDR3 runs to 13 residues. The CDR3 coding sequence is TGTGCCAGCAGTTGGGGACGGCAAGAGACCCAGTACTTC. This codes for CASSWGRQETQYF.

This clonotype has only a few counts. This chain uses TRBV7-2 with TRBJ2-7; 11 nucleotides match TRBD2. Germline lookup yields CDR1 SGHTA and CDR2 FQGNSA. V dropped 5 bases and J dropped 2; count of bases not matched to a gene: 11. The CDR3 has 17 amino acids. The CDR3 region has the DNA TGTGCCAGCAGCCTACGCCCTCTAGCGGGAGGAGCCTACGAGCAGTACTTC. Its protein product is CASSLRPLAGGAYEQYF.

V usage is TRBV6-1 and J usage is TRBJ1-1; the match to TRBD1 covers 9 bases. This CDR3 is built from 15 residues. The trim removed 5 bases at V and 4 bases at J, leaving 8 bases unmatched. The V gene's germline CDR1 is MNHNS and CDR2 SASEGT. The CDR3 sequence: CASSPLDRGITEAFF. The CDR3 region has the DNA TGTGCCAGCAGTCCCCTTGACAGGGGGATCACTGAAGCTTTCTTT.

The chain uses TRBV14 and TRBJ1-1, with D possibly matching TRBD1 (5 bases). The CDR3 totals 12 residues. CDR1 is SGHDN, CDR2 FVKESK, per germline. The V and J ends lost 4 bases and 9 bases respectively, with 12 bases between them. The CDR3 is CASSPGTGKAFF. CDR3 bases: TGTGCCAGCAGCCCCGGGACCGGCAAAGCTTTCTTT.

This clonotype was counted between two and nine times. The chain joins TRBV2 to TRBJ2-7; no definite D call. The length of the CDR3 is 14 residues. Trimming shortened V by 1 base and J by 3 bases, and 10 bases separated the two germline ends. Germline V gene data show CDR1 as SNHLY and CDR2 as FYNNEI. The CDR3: CASSEVPGGYEQYF. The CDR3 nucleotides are TGTGCCAGCAGTGAAGTGCCCGGCGGCTACGAGCAGTACTTC.

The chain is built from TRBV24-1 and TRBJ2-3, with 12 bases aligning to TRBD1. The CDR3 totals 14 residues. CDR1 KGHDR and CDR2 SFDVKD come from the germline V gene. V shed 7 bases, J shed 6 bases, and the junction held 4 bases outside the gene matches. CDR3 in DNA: TGTGCCACCAGCGGGACAGGGGGCGCCGATACGCAGTATTTT. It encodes CATSGTGGADTQYF.

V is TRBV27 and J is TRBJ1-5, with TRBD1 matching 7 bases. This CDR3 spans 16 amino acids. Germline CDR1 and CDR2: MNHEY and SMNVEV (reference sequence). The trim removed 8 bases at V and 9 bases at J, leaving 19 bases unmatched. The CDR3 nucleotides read TGTGCCAGCTTCCCCGAGGGGCCAGGGGGAGGTAGGCCCCAGCATTTT. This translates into CASFPEGPGGGRPQHF.

The CDR3 sequence: CASSIGGAQGGNQPQHF. The CDR3 DNA reads TGTGCCAGTAGTATAGGGGGCGCCCAAGGGGGCAATCAGCCCCAGCATTTT. The chain recombines TRBV19 with TRBJ1-5; tentatively, D is TRBD1 (5 bases). V lost 1 base and J lost 2, with 15 bases in between. The germline gives CDR1 LNHDA, CDR2 SQIVND (reference sequence). The CDR3 contains 17 residues.

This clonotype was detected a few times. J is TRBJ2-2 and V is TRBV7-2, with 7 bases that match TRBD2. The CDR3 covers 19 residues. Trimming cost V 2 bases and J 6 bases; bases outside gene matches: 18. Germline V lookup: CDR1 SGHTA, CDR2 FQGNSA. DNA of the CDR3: TGTGCCAGCAGCTTAATTTCCAGTCGGCTAGCGGTGGTCCCCGGGGAGCTGTTTTTT. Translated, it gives CASSLISSRLAVVPGELFF.

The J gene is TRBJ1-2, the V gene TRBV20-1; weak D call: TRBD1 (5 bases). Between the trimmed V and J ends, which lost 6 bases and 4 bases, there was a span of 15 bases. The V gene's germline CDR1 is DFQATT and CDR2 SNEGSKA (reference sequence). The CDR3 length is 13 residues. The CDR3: CSAPLRGGYGYTF. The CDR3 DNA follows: TGCAGTGCCCCTTTAAGGGGAGGCTATGGCTACACCTTC.

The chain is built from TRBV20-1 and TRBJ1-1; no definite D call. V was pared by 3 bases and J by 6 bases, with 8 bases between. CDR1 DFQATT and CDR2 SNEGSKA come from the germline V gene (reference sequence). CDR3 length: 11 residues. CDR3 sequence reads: CSARRSAEAFF. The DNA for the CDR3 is TGCAGTGCTAGGAGGAGTGCTGAAGCTTTCTTT.

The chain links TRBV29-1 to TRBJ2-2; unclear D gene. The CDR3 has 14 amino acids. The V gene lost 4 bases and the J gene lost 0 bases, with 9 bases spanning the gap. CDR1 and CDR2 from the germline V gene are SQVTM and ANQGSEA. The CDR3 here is CSVASRSNTGELFF. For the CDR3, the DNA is TGCAGCGTTGCATCCAGGTCGAACACCGGGGAGCTGTTTTTT.

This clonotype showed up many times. The CDR3, as DNA: TGTGCCAGCAGTTTCGTCCAGAGCAATCAGCCCCAGCATTTT. Translated, it gives CASSFVQSNQPQHF. The chain joins TRBV28 to TRBJ1-5; D is unclear. The CDR3 has 14 residues. Trimming left V 3 bases short and J 1 base short, with 7 bases between. CDR1 is MDHEN, CDR2 SYDVKM, per germline.

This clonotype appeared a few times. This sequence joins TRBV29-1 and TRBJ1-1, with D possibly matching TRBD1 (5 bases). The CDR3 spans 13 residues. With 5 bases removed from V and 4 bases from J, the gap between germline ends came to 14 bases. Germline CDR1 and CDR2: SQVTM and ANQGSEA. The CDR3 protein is CSVYEGWGTEAFF. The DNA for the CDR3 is TGCAGCGTTTACGAGGGGTGGGGCACTGAAGCTTTCTTT.

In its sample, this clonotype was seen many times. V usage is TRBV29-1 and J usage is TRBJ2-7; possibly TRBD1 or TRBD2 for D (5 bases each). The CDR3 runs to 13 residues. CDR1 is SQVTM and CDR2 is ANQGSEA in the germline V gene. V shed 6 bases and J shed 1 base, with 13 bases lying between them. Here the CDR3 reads CSVDKGGSYEQYF. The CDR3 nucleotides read TGCAGCGTGGACAAAGGAGGATCCTACGAGCAGTACTTC.

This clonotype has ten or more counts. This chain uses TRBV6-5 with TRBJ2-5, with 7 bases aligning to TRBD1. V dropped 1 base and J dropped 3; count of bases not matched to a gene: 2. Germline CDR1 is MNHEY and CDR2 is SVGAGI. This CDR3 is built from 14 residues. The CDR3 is CASSYFTGEETQYF. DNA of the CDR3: TGTGCCAGCAGTTACTTTACAGGGGAAGAGACCCAGTACTTC.

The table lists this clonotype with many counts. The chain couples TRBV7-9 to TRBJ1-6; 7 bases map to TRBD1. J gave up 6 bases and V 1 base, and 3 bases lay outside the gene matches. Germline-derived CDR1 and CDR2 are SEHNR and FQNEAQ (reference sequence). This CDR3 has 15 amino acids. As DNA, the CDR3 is TGTGCCAGCAGCTTAGTGGGGGACAGTAATTCACCCCTCCACTTT. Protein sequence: CASSLVGDSNSPLHF.

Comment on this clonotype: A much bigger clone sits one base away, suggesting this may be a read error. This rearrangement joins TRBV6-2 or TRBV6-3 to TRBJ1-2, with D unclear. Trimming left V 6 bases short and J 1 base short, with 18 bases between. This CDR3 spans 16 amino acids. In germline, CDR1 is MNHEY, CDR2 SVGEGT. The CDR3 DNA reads TGTGCCAGCAGCCGTACCCGGACGACCTTTAACTATGGCTACACCTTC. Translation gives CASSRTRTTFNYGYTF.

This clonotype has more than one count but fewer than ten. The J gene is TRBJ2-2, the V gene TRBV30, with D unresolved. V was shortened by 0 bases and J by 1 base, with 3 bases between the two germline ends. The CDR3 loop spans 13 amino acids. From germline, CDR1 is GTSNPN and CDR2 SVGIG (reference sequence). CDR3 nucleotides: TGTGCCTGGAGTGTGATGAACACCGGGGAGCTGTTTTTT. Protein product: CAWSVMNTGELFF.

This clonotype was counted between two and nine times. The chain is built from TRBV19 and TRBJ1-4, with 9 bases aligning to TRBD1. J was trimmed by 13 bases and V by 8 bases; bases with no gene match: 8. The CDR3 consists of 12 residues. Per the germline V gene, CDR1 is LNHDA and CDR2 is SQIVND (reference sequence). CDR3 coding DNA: TGTGCCAGTTCACAGGGGGCGCGGCTACTGTTTTTT. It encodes CASSQGARLLFF.

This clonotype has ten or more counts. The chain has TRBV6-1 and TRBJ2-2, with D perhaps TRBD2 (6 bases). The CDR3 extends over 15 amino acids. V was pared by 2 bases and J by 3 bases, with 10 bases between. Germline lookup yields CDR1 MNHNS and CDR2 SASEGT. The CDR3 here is CASSETGTYTGELFF. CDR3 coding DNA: TGTGCCAGCAGTGAAACCGGGACTTACACCGGGGAGCTGTTTTTT.

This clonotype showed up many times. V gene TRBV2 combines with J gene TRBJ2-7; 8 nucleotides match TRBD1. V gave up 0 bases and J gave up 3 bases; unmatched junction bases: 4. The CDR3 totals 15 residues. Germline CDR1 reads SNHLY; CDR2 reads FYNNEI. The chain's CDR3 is CASSEAAGQGYEQYF. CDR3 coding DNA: TGTGCCAGCAGTGAAGCGGCAGGACAGGGCTACGAGCAGTACTTC.

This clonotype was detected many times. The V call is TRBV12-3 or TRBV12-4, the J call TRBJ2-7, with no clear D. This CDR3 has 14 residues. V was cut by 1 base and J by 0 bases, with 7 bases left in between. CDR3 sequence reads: CASSLVLSSYEQYF. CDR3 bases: TGTGCCAGCAGTTTAGTTCTTAGCTCCTACGAGCAGTACTTC.

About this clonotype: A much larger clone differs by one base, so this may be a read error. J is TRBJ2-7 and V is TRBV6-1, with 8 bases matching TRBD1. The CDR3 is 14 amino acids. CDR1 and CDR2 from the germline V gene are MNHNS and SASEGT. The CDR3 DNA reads TGTGCCAGCAGTCGTACTCAGGGGGCCTACGAGCAGCACTTC. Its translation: CASSRTQGAYEQHF.

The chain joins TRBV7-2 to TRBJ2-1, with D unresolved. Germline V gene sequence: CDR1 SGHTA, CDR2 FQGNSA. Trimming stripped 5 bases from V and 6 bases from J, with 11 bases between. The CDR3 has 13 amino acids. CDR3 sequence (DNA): TGTGCCAGCAGCCCTAAGTTGGCCAATGAGCAGTTCTTC. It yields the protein CASSPKLANEQFF.

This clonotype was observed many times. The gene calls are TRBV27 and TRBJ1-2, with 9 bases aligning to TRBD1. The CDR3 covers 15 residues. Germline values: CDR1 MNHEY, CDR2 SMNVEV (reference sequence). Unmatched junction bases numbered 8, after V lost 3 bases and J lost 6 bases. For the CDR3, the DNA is TGTGCCAGCAGTTTTTTTGGACAGGGGTTGCATGGCTACACCTTC. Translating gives CASSFFGQGLHGYTF.

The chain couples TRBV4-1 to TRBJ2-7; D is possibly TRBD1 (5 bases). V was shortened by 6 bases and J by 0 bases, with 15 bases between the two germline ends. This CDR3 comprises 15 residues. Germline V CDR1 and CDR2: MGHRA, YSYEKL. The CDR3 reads CASRPTVDYSYEQYF. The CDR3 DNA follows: TGCGCCAGCAGACCGACAGTTGATTACTCCTACGAGCAGTACTTC.

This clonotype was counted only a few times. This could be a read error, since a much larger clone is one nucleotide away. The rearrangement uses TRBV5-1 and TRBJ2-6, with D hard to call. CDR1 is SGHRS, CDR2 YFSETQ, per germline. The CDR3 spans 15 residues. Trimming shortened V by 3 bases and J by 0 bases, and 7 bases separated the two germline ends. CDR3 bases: TGCGCCAGCAGCTCGAGGAGCTCTGGGGCCAACGTCCTGACTTTC. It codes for CASSSRSSGANVLTF.